A selection of T cell receptor beta chains follows, all from one sample in a study of Tregs in tolerant kidney transplant recipients. Assay: immunoSEQ multiplex PCR; the TCRdb copy retains only in-frame clones and omits some. The profile covers roughly 69,000 clones, with approximately 88% appearing a single time and 0.35% to 0.5% taken by the ten largest. The sequencing used CD4+ T cells from blood, collected before the transplant. The origin of the receptors is a human donor who received a combined kidney and bone marrow transplant. Both conserved end residues are trimmed from each CDR3. D genes are given only for firm matches.

cdr3_aa | d_call | j_call | v_call
ATIGTGTYEQY | TRBD1 | TRBJ2-7 | TRBV27
ASSSPSTRSDEQY | - | TRBJ2-7 | TRBV28
ASRAPGGGTEAF | - | TRBJ1-1 | TRBV6-5
ASSRDSYGYT | TRBD1 | TRBJ1-2 | TRBV11-1
ASSSPSGSMYEEQY | TRBD2 | TRBJ2-7 | TRBV11-2
ASSLGLAGGPSTDTQY | TRBD2 | TRBJ2-3 | TRBV28
ASSPPGLASYEQY | TRBD2 | TRBJ2-7 | TRBV18
ASSQRGVNTETQY | - | TRBJ2-5 | TRBV11-3
ASSQAATGGMDTQY | TRBD1 | TRBJ2-3 | TRBV4-2
ASGIPGTVNTGELF | TRBD1 | TRBJ2-2 | TRBV28
ASSWVGGETYGYT | - | TRBJ1-2 | TRBV6-5
ASSLAAYEQY | - | TRBJ2-7 | TRBV5-6
ASSTDRGGGNEKLF | TRBD1 | TRBJ1-4 | TRBV19
ASSTQGRHYNEQF | TRBD1 | TRBJ2-1 | TRBV28
ASSPAARRVEKLF | - | TRBJ1-4 | TRBV7-9
AGINTGVSSYEQY | TRBD1 | TRBJ2-7 | TRBV10-3
AISQWGNTIY | - | TRBJ1-3 | TRBV10-3
ASSPSSDSYYGYT | - | TRBJ1-2 | TRBV18
ASSQDIQGFEKLF | - | TRBJ1-4 | TRBV4-2
ATTTGIYEQY | - | TRBJ2-7 | TRBV30
ASSFSPWASGRRDTGELF | TRBD2 | TRBJ2-2 | TRBV28
ASRGEWNTQY | TRBD2 | TRBJ2-3 | TRBV6-5
ASSQGGGQGAYEQF | TRBD1 | TRBJ2-1 | TRBV7-8